The subject of this entry is one T cell receptor (beta chain). The data derive from a study of control samples from healthy donors and cancer patients. The germline V and J ends were trimmed by 6 bases and 0 bases, with 12 bases remaining between them. The germline gives CDR1 SGDLS, CDR2 YYNGEE. This CDR3 has 14 amino acids. The protocol was immunoSEQ multiplex PCR, while the TCRdb copy is restricted to in-frame clones and leaves out a portion. In the table there are 170,000 or so clones, 90% to 95% of which are singletons. The chain joins TRBV9 to TRBJ1-1, with D possibly TRBD1 on 5 matching bases. This TCR came from a woman between 18 and 29 years old in good health. The specimen was blood. CDR3: CASTSGHLNTEAFF. CDR3 nucleotide sequence: TGTGCCAGCACCTCCGGACATCTGAACACTGAAGCTTTCTTT.